This T cell receptor beta chain was identified in a study of blood T cell repertoires in COVID-19 (dated by TCRdb to the early 2020s). Looking at the study overall: The collaborator samples originated in the United States, Italy and Spain and spanned the acute and convalescent phases of COVID-19. Subjects who had been exposed to COVID-19, were actively infected with it, or had recovered from it provided the deeply sampled blood TCRbeta repertoires that made up the dataset. Where available, HLA class I and class II types were taken from metadata supplied by the sample provider and were not determined by assay-based typing. The repertoires were released in a freely available public database intended as a resource for research on the immune response to SARS-CoV-2. The samples were drawn from two sources: the first 160 participants of the ongoing ImmuneRACE study, and 1,000 to 1,500 subjects contributed by 6 global collaborators. Nearly every sample came with metadata listing a de-identified subject ID, COVID-19 status, age in years and sex. The material from the prospective study consisted of cDNA or gDNA derived from T cells, B-cell-depleted T cells, or PBMCs.

Collaborating institutions collected whole blood in K2EDTA tubes following their own protocols. For TCRbeta analysis, collaborators shipped samples as frozen whole blood, isolated PBMCs, or DNA extracted from either of those sample types. The study at large found these results: Clinical and demographic metadata were provided uncurated, with the amount varying by source and participant.

TCRbeta CDR3 regions were amplified from genomic DNA by means of the immunoSEQ Assay, a bias-controlled multiplex PCR. As for how the authors treated the data: The number of nucleated cells in each sample was estimated from the amplification of reference gene primers within the assay. To quantify the absolute abundance of each unique TCRbeta CDR3 rearrangement, sequence reads were collapsed and filtered. For each sample, productive Simpson clonality was calculated as the square root of Simpson's diversity index across productive rearrangements. This immuneACCESS table, as held by TCRdb, lists in-frame sequences with V and J called but not all clones. Of the missing ones, under half trace to an unresolved V gene in checked studies; the others have no known cause. V and J calls and clone size are copied from that table; D and trimming were computed from the DNA. The sample records around 230,000 clones, roughly 80% of which are singletons. The ten largest account for over 7.5% of the sample.

This clone was counted a few times. Its antigen remains unidentified. No base qualities exist here, and no much larger clone lies one base off it. Taken from the germline V gene, the CDR1 and CDR2 loops are SGHDN and FVKESK. V loses 4 bases, J loses 6 bases, and the germline ends lie 18 bases apart. The CDR3 runs 15 amino acids, cysteine and phenylalanine included. The sequence is cut down to CDR3 DNA, 45 bases in frame from base 1. Recombination joined TRBV14 with TRBJ1-1; the D gene is perhaps TRBD1, from 5 matching bases. Sequenced material: peripheral blood. The receptor comes from a woman of 80 years or more with acute or convalescent COVID-19. Here is the DNA: TGTGCCAGCAGCCCCTCCCGGGGGGGTTTTTCTGAAGCTTTCTTT. This codes for CASSPSRGGFSEAFF.